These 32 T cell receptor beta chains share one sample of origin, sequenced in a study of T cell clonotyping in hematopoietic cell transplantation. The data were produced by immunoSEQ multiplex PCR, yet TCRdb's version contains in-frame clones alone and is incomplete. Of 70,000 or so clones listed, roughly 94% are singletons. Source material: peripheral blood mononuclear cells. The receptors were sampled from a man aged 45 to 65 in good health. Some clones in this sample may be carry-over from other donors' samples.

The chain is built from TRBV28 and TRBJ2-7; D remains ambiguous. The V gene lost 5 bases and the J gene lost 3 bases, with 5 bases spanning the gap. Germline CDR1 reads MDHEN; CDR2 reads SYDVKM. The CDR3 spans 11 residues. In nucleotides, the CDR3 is TGTGCCAGCAGTCCACGCTACGAGCAGTACTTC. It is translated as CASSPRYEQYF.

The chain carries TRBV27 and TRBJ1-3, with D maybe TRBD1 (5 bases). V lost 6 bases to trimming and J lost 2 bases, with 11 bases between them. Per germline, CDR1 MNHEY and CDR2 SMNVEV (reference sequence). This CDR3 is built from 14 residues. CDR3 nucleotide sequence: TGTGCCAGCAGGCCGGGGGGAGCTGGAAACACCATATATTTT. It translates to CASRPGGAGNTIYF.

This chain's CDR3 is CASSREREVTEAFF. Here the CDR3 DNA reads TGTGCCAGCAGCCGGGAGAGGGAAGTCACTGAAGCTTTCTTT. V usage is TRBV6-5 and J usage is TRBJ1-1; unclear D gene. This CDR3 has 14 amino acids. Looked up from germline, CDR1 is MNHEY and CDR2 is SVGAGI. V lost 6 bases to trimming and J lost 4 bases, with 15 bases between them.

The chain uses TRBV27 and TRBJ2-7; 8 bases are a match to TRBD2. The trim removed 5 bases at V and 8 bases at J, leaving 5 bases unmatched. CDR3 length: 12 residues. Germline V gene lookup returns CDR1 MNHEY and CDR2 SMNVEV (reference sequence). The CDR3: CASSPRGGKQYF. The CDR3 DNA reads TGTGCCAGCAGTCCCCGGGGGGGTAAGCAGTACTTC.

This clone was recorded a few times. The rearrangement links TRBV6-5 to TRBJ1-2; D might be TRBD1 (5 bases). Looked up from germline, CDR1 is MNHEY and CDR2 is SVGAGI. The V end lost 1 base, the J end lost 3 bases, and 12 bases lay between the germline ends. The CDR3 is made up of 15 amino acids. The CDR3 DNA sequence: TGTGCCAGCAGTTACTTCATAGACAGCTACTATGGCTACACCTTC. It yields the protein CASSYFIDSYYGYTF.

CDR3 loop: CSSYRGIGETQYF. Written as DNA, the CDR3 is TGCAGCTCGTACAGGGGGATTGGAGAGACCCAGTACTTC. The genes are TRBV29-1 and TRBJ2-5, with TRBD1 identical over 8 bases. Germline-derived CDR1 and CDR2 are SQVTM and ANQGSEA. The length of the CDR3 is 13 residues. J was trimmed by 4 bases and V by 8 bases; bases with no gene match: 9. The variable domain in full, with the rest retrieved from reference TRBV29-1 and TRBJ2-5, is SAVISQKPSRDICQRGTSLTIQCQVDSQVTMMFWYRQQPGQSLTLIATANQGSEATYESGFVIDKFPISRPNLTFSTLTVSNMSPEDSSIYLCSSYRGIGETQYFGPGTRLLVL.

This CDR3 reads CASSYSNRAYNEQFF. The CDR3, as DNA: TGTGCCAGCAGTTACTCGAATAGGGCTTACAATGAGCAGTTCTTC. The chain links TRBV6-5 to TRBJ2-1, with D uncertain. The CDR3 loop spans 15 amino acids. Germline V gives CDR1 MNHEY, CDR2 SVGAGI. The V and J ends lost 0 bases and 4 bases respectively, with 10 bases between them.

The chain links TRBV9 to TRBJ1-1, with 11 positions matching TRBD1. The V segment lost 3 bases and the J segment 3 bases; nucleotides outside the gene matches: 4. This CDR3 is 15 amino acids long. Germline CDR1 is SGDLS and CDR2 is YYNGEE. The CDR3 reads CASSAGTGGYTEAFF. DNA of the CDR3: TGTGCCAGCAGCGCGGGGACAGGGGGATACACTGAAGCTTTCTTT. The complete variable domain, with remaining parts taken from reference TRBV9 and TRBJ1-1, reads DSGVTQTPKHLITATGQRVTLRCSPRSGDLSVYWYQQSLDQGLQFLIQYYNGEERAKGNILERFSAQQFPDLHSELNLSSLELGDSALYFCASSAGTGGYTEAFFGQGTRLTVV.

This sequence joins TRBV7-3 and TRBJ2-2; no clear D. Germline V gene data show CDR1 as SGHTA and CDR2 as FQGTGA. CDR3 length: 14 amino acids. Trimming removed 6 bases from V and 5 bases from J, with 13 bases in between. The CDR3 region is CASRRGVGTGELFF. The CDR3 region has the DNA TGTGCCAGCAGAAGAGGAGTCGGGACCGGGGAGCTGTTTTTT. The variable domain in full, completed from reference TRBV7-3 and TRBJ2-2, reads GAGVSQTPSNKVTEKGKYVELRCDPISGHTALYWYRQSLGQGPEFLIYFQGTGAADDSGLPNDRFFAVRPEGSVSTLKIQRTERGDSAVYLCASRRGVGTGELFFGEGSRLTVL.

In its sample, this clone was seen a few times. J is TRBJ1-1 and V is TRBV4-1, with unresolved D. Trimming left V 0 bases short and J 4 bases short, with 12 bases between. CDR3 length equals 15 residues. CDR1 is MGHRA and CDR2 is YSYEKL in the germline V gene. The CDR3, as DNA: TGCGCCAGCAGCCAAGATATTTCGATAGGCACTGAAGCTTTCTTT. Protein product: CASSQDISIGTEAFF.

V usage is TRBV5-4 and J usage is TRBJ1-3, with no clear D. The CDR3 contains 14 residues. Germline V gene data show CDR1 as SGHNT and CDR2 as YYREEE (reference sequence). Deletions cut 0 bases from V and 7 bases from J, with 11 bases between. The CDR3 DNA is TGTGCCAGCAGCTTGGCAGGAGAATGGAACACCATATATTTT. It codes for CASSLAGEWNTIYF.

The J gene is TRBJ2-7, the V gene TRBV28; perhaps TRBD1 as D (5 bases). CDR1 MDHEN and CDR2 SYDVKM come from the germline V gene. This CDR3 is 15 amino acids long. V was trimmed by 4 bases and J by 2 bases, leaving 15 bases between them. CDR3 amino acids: CASSSGQSLPYEQYF. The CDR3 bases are TGTGCCAGCAGTTCCGGACAAAGTTTACCCTACGAGCAGTACTTC. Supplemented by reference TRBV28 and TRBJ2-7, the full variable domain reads DVKVTQSSRYLVKRTGEKVFLECVQDMDHENMFWYRQDPGLGLRLIYFSYDVKMKEKGDIPEGYSVSREKKERFSLILESASTNQTSMYLCASSSGQSLPYEQYFGPGTRLTVT.

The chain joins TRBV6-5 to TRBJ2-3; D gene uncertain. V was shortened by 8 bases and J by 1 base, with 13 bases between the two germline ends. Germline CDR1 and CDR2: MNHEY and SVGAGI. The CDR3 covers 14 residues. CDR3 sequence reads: CASRAEVGTDTQYF. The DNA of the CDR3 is TGTGCCAGCCGGGCTGAGGTTGGCACAGATACGCAGTATTTT.

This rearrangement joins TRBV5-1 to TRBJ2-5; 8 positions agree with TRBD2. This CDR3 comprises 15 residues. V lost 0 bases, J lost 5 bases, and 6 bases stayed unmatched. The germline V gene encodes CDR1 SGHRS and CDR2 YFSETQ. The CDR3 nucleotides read TGCGCCAGCAGCTTGGATCCTAGCGGGTCCGAGACCCAGTACTTC. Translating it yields CASSLDPSGSETQYF.

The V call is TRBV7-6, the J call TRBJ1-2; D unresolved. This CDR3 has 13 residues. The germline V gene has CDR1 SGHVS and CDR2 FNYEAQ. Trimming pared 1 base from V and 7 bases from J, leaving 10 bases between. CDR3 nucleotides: TGTGCCAGCAGCTTAGGGGTTAGTGGTGGCTACACCTTC. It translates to CASSLGVSGGYTF. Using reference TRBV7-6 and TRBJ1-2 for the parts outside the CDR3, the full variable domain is GAGVSQSPRYKVTKRGQDVALRCDPISGHVSLYWYRQALGQGPEFLTYFNYEAQQDKSGLPNDRFSAERPEGSISTLTIQRTEQRDSAMYRCASSLGVSGGYTFGSGTRLTVV.

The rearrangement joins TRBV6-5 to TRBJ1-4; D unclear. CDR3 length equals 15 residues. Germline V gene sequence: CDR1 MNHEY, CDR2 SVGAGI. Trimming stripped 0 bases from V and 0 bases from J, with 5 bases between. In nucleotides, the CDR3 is TGTGCCAGCAGTTACTCGGCAGCAACTAATGAAAAACTGTTTTTT. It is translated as CASSYSAATNEKLFF.

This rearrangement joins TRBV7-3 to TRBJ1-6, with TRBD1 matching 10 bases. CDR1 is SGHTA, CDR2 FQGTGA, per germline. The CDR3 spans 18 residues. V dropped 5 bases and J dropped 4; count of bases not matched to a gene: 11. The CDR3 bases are TGTGCCAGCAGCCCTCATCCCCGGGACAGGGGTTATAATTCACCCCTCCACTTT. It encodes CASSPHPRDRGYNSPLHF.

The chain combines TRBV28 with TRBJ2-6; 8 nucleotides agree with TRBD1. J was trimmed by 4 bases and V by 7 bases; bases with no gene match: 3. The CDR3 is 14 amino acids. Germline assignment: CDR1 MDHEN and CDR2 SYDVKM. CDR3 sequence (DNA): TGTGCCAGCAAGACAGGGGACGGGGCCAACGTCCTGACTTTC. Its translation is CASKTGDGANVLTF.

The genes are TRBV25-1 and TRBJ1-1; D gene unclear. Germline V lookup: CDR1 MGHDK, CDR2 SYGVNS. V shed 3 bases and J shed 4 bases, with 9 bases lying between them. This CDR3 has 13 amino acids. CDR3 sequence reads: CASSETAFTEAFF. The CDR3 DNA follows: TGTGCCAGCAGTGAGACCGCCTTCACTGAAGCTTTCTTT.

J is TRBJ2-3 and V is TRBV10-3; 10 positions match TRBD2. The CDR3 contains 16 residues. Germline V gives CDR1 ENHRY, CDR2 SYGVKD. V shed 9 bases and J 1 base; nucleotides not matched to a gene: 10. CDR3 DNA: TGTGCCATAAGCAGCGGGGGGGGGTTTCGCACAGATACGCAGTATTTT. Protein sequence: CAISSGGGFRTDTQYF.

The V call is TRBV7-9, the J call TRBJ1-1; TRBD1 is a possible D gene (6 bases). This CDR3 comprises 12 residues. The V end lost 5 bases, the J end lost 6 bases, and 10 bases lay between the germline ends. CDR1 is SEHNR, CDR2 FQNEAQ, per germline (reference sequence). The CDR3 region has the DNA TGTGCCAGCAGCCTACAGGGAGCTGAAGCTTTCTTT. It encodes CASSLQGAEAFF.

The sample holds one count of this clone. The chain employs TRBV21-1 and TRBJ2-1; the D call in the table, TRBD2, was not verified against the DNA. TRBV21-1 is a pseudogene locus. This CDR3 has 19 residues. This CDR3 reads CASSKVEWSREASYNEQFF. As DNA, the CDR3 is TGTGCCAGCAGCAAAGTCGAGTGGTCGCGGGAGGCGTCCTACAATGAGCAGTTCTTC.

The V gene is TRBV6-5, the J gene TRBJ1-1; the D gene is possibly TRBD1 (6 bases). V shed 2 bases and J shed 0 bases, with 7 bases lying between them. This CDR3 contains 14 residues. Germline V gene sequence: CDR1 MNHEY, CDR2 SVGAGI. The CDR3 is CASSYRTVNTEAFF. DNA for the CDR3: TGTGCCAGCAGTTACAGGACAGTGAACACTGAAGCTTTCTTT.

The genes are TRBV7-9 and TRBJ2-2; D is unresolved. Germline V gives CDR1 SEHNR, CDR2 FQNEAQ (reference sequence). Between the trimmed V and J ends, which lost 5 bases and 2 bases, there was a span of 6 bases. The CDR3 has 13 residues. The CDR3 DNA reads TGTGCCAGCAGCCTGAAAAACACCGGGGAGCTGTTTTTT. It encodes CASSLKNTGELFF.

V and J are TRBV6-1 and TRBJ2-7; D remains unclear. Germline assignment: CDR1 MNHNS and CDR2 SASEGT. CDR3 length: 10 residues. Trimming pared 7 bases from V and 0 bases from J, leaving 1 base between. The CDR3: CASNSYEQYF. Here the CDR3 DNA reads TGTGCCAGCAACTCCTACGAGCAGTACTTC.

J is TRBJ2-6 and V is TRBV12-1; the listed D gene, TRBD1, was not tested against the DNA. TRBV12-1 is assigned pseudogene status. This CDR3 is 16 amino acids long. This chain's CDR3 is CASSLDRGPGANVLTF. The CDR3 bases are TGTGCCAGCAGCTTGGACAGGGGGCCTGGGGCCAACGTCCTGACTTTC.

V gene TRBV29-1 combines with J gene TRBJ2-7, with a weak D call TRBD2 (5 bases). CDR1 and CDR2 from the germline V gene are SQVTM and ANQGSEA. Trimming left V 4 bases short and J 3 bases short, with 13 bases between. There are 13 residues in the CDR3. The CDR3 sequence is CSVGAGSGYEQYF. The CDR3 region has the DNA TGCAGCGTTGGAGCAGGAAGCGGCTACGAGCAGTACTTC.

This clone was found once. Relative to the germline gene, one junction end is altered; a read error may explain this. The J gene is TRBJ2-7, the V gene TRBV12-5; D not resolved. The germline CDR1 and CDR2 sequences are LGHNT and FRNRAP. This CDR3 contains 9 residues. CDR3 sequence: CIRGYEQYF. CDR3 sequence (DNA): TGCATTCGTGGCTACGAGCAGTACTTC.

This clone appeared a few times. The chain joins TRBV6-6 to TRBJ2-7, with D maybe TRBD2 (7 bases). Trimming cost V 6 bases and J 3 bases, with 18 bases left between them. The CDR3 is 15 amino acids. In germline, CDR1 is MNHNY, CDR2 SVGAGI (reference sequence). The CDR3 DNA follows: TGTGCCAGCAGCCCGAGGGGGGGAGAACACTACGAGCAGTACTTC. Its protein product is CASSPRGGEHYEQYF.

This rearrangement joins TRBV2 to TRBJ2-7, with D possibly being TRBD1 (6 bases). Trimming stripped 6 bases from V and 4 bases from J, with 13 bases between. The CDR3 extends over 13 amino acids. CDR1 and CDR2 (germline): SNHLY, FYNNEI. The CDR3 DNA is TGTGCCAGCAGCCCCGACAGGATATACGAGCAGTACTTC. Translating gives CASSPDRIYEQYF.

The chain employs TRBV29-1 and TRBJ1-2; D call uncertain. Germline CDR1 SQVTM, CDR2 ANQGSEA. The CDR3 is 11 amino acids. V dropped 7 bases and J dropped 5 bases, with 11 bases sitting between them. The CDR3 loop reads CSGIAAYGYTF. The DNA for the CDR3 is TGCAGCGGCATAGCAGCTTATGGCTACACCTTC.

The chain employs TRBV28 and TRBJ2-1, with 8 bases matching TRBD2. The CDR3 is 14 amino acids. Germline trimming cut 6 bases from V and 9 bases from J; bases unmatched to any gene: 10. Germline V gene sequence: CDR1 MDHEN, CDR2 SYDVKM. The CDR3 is CASSVRGGRGEQFF. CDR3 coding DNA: TGTGCCAGCAGCGTCCGGGGGGGCCGTGGTGAGCAGTTCTTC.